Below, 19 T cell receptor beta chains from the same sample are listed, as sequenced in a study of regulatory T cells in long-lasting Graves disease. iRepertoire HTBI primers and Arm-PCR of CDR3 regions built TCR beta libraries. TCRdb fed the multiplex PCR reads into MiXCR, producing one record per CDR3 protein. Here the sample spans 400,000 to 450,000 distinct CDR3 sequences, 23% being singletons. Time point of the sample: persistent/refractory GD, antithyroid drugs over 5 years with positive TRAb. Extracted RNA from PBMCs served as the source of the TCR library. Sample: peripheral blood mononuclear cells (PBMCs), taken when the disease was refractory, from a patient treated with antithyroid drugs. The receptors originated from a female donor with Graves disease.

The gene calls are TRBV5-1 and TRBJ2-5, with D perhaps TRBD1 or TRBD2 (6 bases each). The CDR3 loop spans 15 amino acids. V gave up 1 base and J gave up 0 bases, with 10 bases separating them. Per the germline V gene, CDR1 is SGHRS and CDR2 is YFSETQ. The CDR3 bases are TGCGCCAGCAGCTTGATCGGGGGCGACCAAGAGACCCAGTACTTC. This gives the protein CASSLIGGDQETQYF.

As DNA, the CDR3 is TGTGCCTGGACGATCGAGGCGGGACCAAGCTCCTACGAGCAGTACTTC. This translates into CAWTIEAGPSSYEQYF. The chain links TRBV30 to TRBJ2-7, with D maybe TRBD2 (6 bases). V was pared by 4 bases and J by 0 bases, with 19 bases between. The germline V gene encodes CDR1 GTSNPN and CDR2 SVGIG (reference sequence). The CDR3 runs 16 residues.

The chain employs TRBV7-2 and TRBJ1-1, with 8 bases matching TRBD1. CDR3 size: 14 residues. V was clipped by 6 bases and J by 5 bases; unmatched bases: 8. CDR1 SGHTA and CDR2 FQGNSA come from the germline V gene. The chain's CDR3 is CASRSGGARTEAFF. CDR3 coding DNA: TGTGCCAGCAGATCAGGGGGCGCGAGGACTGAAGCTTTCTTT. Full variable domain (rest looked up from reference TRBV7-2 and TRBJ1-1): GAGVSQSPSNKVTEKGKDVELRCDPISGHTALYWYRQSLGQGLEFLIYFQGNSAPDKSGLPSDRFSAERTGGSVSTLTIQRTQQEDSAVYLCASRSGGARTEAFFGQGTRLTVV.

The chain recombines TRBV3-1 with TRBJ2-7, with a weak D call TRBD1 (6 bases). V lost 6 bases to trimming and J lost 5 bases, with 17 bases between them. The CDR3 spans 14 residues. CDR1 LGHDT and CDR2 YNNKEL come from the germline V gene (reference sequence). The CDR3 loop reads CASSRQVTVHEQYF. The CDR3 nucleotides are TGTGCCAGCAGTCGACAGGTAACTGTCCACGAGCAGTACTTC.

This clonotype has only a few counts. The CDR3 is CASSQVGDPNEKLFF. The DNA of the CDR3 is TGTGCCAGCAGCCAAGTTGGGGACCCTAATGAAAAACTGTTTTTT. The chain couples TRBV14 to TRBJ1-4, with TRBD1 as a possible D gene (5 bases). The CDR3 runs to 15 residues. CDR1 and CDR2 (germline): SGHDN, FVKESK. The V and J ends lost 1 base and 3 bases respectively, with 9 bases between them. Based on the CDR3 plus reference TRBV14 and TRBJ1-4, the full variable domain is EAGVTQFPSHSVIEKGQTVTLRCDPISGHDNLYWYRRVMGKEIKFLLHFVKESKQDESGMPNNRFLAERTGGTYSTLKVQPAELEDSGVYFCASSQVGDPNEKLFFGSGTQLSVL.

The CDR3 coding sequence is TGTGCCAGCTATCTAGGGGGTAGGATGACTGAAGCTTTCTTT. Its protein product is CASYLGGRMTEAFF. This sequence joins TRBV7-2 and TRBJ1-1; TRBD1 is a possible D gene (6 bases). V shed 8 bases and J shed 5 bases, with 18 bases lying between them. Germline V CDR1 and CDR2: SGHTA, FQGNSA. The CDR3 runs to 14 residues.

This clonotype was detected ten times or more. The chain carries TRBV7-8 and TRBJ1-2; no definite D call. This CDR3 contains 15 residues. V was cut by 4 bases and J by 1 base, with 13 bases left in between. Per germline, CDR1 SGHVS and CDR2 FQNEAQ. CDR3 sequence: CASSSLPGINYGYTF. In nucleotides, the CDR3 is TGTGCCAGCAGCTCCTTGCCGGGAATTAACTATGGCTACACCTTC. The full variable domain, rest sourced from reference TRBV7-8 and TRBJ1-2, is GAGVSQSPRYKVAKRGQDVALRCDPISGHVSLFWYQQALGQGPEFLTYFQNEAQLDKSGLPSDRFFAERPEGSVSTLKIQRTQQEDSAVYLCASSSLPGINYGYTFGSGTRLTVV.

Worth noting for this clonotype: The conserved phenylalanine or tryptophan normally closing the CDR3 is absent here, so this likely arose from a read error. The chain combines TRBV20-1 with TRBJ1-4; maybe TRBD1 (5 bases). The CDR3 runs 13 residues. The V end lost 7 bases, the J end lost 1 base, and 10 bases lay between the germline ends. The germline V gene has CDR1 DFQATT and CDR2 SNEGSKA (reference sequence). DNA for the CDR3: TGCAGTGTCCGGGACGAAACTAATGAAAAACTGTTTCTT. Residues: CSVRDETNEKLFL.

The chain uses TRBV28 and TRBJ1-2, with 9 nucleotides matching TRBD1. The V gene's germline CDR1 is MDHEN and CDR2 SYDVKM. This CDR3 is built from 16 residues. The J segment lost 6 bases and the V segment lost 3 bases, leaving 11 bases of the junction unmatched. CDR3 region: CASSFPNLDRGDGYTF. Here the CDR3 DNA reads TGTGCCAGCAGTTTCCCCAATCTCGACAGGGGGGATGGCTACACCTTC.

The genes are TRBV11-3 and TRBJ1-3; D gene ambiguous. This CDR3 region has 15 residues. V lost 3 bases to trimming and J lost 2 bases, with 11 bases between them. Looked up from germline, CDR1 is SGHNT and CDR2 is YENEEA. CDR3 coding DNA: TGTGCCAGCAGCTTTTACGACAAGACTGGAAACACCATATATTTT. It specifies CASSFYDKTGNTIYF.

The chain uses TRBV29-1 and TRBJ2-4; TRBD2 is a possible D gene (6 bases). Trimming removed 4 bases at V and 7 bases at J, with 14 bases between. Germline V gene data show CDR1 as SQVTM and CDR2 as ANQGSEA. This CDR3 spans 13 amino acids. The CDR3 is CSVGRMEGNIQYF. CDR3 sequence (DNA): TGCAGCGTTGGTCGGATGGAGGGCAACATTCAGTACTTC.

This clonotype came up many times. This chain links TRBV7-2 with TRBJ1-4; 7 nucleotides agree with TRBD1. Germline V gene lookup returns CDR1 SGHTA and CDR2 FQGNSA. The CDR3 sequence is 14 residues long. The V gene end was trimmed by 2 bases and the J gene end by 8 bases; junction bases not matched to a gene: 5. This CDR3 reads CASSLYRGGEKLFF. The CDR3 coding sequence is TGTGCCAGCAGCTTATACAGGGGAGGCGAAAAACTGTTTTTT.

This clonotype was observed a handful of times. The chain couples TRBV6-1 to TRBJ1-6; D remains ambiguous. This CDR3 comprises 12 residues. Germline V CDR1 and CDR2: MNHNS, SASEGT. Trimming removed 6 bases at V and 9 bases at J, with 9 bases between. CDR3 in amino acids: CASRFRSSPLHF. The CDR3 coding sequence is TGTGCCAGCAGGTTCCGCAGTTCACCCCTCCACTTT.

This clonotype appeared a few times. The J gene is TRBJ2-7, the V gene TRBV3-1; tentatively, D is TRBD2 (5 bases). The V gene lost 1 base and the J gene lost 0 bases, with 13 bases spanning the gap. Germline CDR1 and CDR2: LGHDT and YNNKEL (reference sequence). CDR3 length: 16 residues. The DNA of the CDR3 is TGTGCCAGCAGCCAAGTGAGAGGGAGAAGCTCCTACGAGCAGTACTTC. Translated, it gives CASSQVRGRSSYEQYF.

This clonotype was counted ten times or more. The J gene is TRBJ1-1, the V gene TRBV2; D is possibly TRBD1 (5 bases). This CDR3 comprises 15 residues. Trimming took 4 bases from V and 1 from J, leaving 13 bases between them. Germline V CDR1 and CDR2: SNHLY, FYNNEI. The CDR3 region is CASSGPGPANTEAFF. CDR3 nucleotides: TGTGCCAGCAGTGGTCCAGGGCCCGCGAACACTGAAGCTTTCTTT.

The chain employs TRBV5-6 and TRBJ1-2, with 9 nucleotides matching TRBD1. This CDR3 region has 17 residues. CDR1 is SGHDT and CDR2 is YYEEEE in the germline V gene. The V segment lost 4 bases and the J segment 1 base; nucleotides outside the gene matches: 11. The DNA of the CDR3 is TGTGCCAGCAGCGGCGGGACAGGGACATTATATAACTATGGCTACACCTTC. It is translated as CASSGGTGTLYNYGYTF. The full variable domain, in which reference TRBV5-6 and TRBJ1-2 provide the parts outside the CDR3, is DAGVTQSPTHLIKTRGQQVTLRCSPKSGHDTVSWYQQALGQGPQFIFQYYEEEERQRGNFPDRFSGHQFPNYSSELNVNALLLGDSALYLCASSGGTGTLYNYGYTFGSGTRLTVV.

The table lists this clonotype with many counts. The J gene is TRBJ2-7, the V gene TRBV2, with 7 bases lining up with TRBD1. Losses at the gene ends were 7 bases for V and 6 bases for J; bases not matched to a gene: 15. Germline-derived CDR1 and CDR2 are SNHLY and FYNNEI. This CDR3 comprises 15 residues. CDR3 residues: CASTDGRTGNGEQYF. CDR3 DNA: TGTGCCAGCACCGACGGTCGGACAGGTAACGGCGAGCAGTACTTC.

This clonotype was counted between two and nine times. This chain joins TRBV28 and TRBJ2-7; D is possibly TRBD1 (6 bases). CDR1 is MDHEN, CDR2 SYDVKM, per germline. Between the trimmed V and J ends, which lost 6 bases and 3 bases, there was a span of 15 bases. This CDR3 is 14 amino acids long. Written as DNA, the CDR3 is TGTGCCAGCAGACCTCACCGGGACATCTACGAGCAGTACTTC. It yields the protein CASRPHRDIYEQYF.

This clonotype showed up just a few times. The chain combines TRBV30 with TRBJ2-5; D not resolved. Germline CDR1 GTSNPN, CDR2 SVGIG (reference sequence). The V gene lost 1 base and the J gene lost 2 bases, with 11 bases spanning the gap. The CDR3 consists of 14 residues. The chain's CDR3 is CAWSAQGGQETQYF. The CDR3, as DNA: TGTGCCTGGAGTGCTCAAGGCGGACAAGAGACCCAGTACTTC.